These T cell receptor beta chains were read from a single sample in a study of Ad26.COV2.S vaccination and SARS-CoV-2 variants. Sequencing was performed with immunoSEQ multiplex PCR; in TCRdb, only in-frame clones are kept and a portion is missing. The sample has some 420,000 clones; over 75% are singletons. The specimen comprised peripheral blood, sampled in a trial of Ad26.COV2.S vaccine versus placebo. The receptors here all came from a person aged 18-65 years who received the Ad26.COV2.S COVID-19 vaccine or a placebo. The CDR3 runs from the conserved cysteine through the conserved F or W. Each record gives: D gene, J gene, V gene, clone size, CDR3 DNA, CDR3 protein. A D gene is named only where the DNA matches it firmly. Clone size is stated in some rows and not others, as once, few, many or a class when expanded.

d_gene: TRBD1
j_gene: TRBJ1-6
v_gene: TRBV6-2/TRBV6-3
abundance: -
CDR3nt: TGTGCCAGCAGCCGAACCCGGGACAGGGGGCCGGATTCACCCCTCCACTTT
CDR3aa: CASSRTRDRGPDSPLHF

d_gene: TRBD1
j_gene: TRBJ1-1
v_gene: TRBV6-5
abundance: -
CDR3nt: TGTGCCAGCACGGGGACAGACATGAACACTGAAGCTTTCTTT
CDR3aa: CASTGTDMNTEAFF

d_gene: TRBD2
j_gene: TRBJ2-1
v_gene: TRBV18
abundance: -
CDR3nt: TGTGCCAGCTCAATTAGCGGGGCGAAAAATGAGCAGTTCTTC
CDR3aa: CASSISGAKNEQFF

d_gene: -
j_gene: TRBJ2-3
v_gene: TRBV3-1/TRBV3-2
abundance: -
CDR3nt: TGTGCCAGCAGCCAAGCCCTAGGGGGGGCCATGGATACGCAGTATTTT
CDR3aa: CASSQALGGAMDTQYF

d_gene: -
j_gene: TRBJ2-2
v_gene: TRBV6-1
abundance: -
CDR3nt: TGTGCCAGCAGTGCCTCTACAGGGATTTATTCCGGGGAGCTGTTTTTT
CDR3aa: CASSASTGIYSGELFF

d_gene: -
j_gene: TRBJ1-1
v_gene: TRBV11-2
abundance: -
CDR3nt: TGTGCCAGCAGCTTTGAACAGGCCAACACTGAAGCTTTCTTT
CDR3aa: CASSFEQANTEAFF

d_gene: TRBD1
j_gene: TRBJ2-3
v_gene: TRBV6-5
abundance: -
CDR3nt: TGTGCCAGCAACAGACAGGGTGGGGCAGATACGCAGTATTTT
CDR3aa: CASNRQGGADTQYF

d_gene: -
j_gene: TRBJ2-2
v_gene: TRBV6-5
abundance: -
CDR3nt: TGTGCCAGCACCTGGCGGGGCACCGGGGAGCTGTTTTTT
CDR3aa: CASTWRGTGELFF

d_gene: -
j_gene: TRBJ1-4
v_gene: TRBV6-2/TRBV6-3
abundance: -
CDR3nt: TGTGCCAGCAGCTCTTTTGCCAGGGATGAAAAACTGTTTTTT
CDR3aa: CASSSFARDEKLFF

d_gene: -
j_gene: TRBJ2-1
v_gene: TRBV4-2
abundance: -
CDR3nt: TGTGCCAGCAGCCAAGACGTAGGGAGGAATGAGCAGTTCTTC
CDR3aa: CASSQDVGRNEQFF

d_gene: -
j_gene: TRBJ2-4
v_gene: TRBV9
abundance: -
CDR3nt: TGTGCCAGCAGCGTAGCTGGGGGAGACATTCAGTACTTC
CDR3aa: CASSVAGGDIQYF

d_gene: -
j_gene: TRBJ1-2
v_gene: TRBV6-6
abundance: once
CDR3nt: TGTGCCAGCAGTTACCCTACAGGGAGTTCTAACTATGGCTACACCTTC
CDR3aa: CASSYPTGSSNYGYTF

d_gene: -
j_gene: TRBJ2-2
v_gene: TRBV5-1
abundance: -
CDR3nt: TGCGCCAGCAGCTTGGTCCTAGCAGCGAACACCGGGGAGCTGTTTTTT
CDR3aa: CASSLVLAANTGELFF

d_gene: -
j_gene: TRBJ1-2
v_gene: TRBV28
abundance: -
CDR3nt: TGTGCCAGCAGTTCGCCCGGAAGGGTTTATGGCTACACCTTC
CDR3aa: CASSSPGRVYGYTF

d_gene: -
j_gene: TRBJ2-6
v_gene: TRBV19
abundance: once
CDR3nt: TGTGCCAGTAGTCTGGGGGCCGGGGCCAACGTCCTGACTTTC
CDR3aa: CASSLGAGANVLTF

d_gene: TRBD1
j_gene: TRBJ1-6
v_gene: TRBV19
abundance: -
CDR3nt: TGTGCCAGTAGTGGATGGGACAGGGATTCACCCCTCCACTTT
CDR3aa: CASSGWDRDSPLHF

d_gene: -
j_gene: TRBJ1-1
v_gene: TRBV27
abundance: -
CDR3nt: TGTGCCAGCAGTTTAGTCGGCGTCACTGAAGCTTTCTTT
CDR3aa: CASSLVGVTEAFF

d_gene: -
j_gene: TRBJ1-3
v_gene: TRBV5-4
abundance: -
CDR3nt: TGTGCCAGCAGCCCTCATCCGGGAATCTCCTCTGGAAACACCATATATTTT
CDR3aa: CASSPHPGISSGNTIYF

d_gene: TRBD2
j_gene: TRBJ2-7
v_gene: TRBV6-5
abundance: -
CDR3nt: TGTGCCAGCAGTTACGCGTTCCAGGATTCGGGAGGGAAGCAGTACTTC
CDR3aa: CASSYAFQDSGGKQYF

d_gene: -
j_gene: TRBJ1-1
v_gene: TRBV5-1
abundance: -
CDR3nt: TGCGCCAGCAGCTTGGGATTTAACGGGGATGGCACTGAAGCTTTCTTT
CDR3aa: CASSLGFNGDGTEAFF

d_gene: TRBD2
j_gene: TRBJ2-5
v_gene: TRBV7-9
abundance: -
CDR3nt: TGTGCCAGCAGCCGAGGACTAGTGCAGACCCAGTACTTC
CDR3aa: CASSRGLVQTQYF

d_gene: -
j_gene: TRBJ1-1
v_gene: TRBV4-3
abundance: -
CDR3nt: TGCGCCAGCAGCCGAGACAGTGCCTCGTTATCTGAAGCTTTCTTT
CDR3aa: CASSRDSASLSEAFF

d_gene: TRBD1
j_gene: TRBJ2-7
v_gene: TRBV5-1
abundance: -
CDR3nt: TGCGCCAGCAGCTTGGCGGGACAGACCTACGAGCAGTACTTC
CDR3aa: CASSLAGQTYEQYF

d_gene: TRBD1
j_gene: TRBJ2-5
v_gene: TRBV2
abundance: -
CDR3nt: TGTGCCAGCATTTTAACAGGGGTAGAGACCCAGTACTTC
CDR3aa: CASILTGVETQYF

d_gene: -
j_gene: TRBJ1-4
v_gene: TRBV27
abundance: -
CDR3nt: TGTGCCAGCAGTTTATACGGGTTGGGTGAAAAACTGTTTTTT
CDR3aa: CASSLYGLGEKLFF

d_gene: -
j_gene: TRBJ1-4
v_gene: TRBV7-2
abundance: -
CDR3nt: TGTGCCAGCAGTAGCCCCGGAGAAAAACTGTTTTTT
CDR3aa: CASSSPGEKLFF

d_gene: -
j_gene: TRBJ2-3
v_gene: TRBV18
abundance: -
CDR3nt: TGTGCCAGCTCCCTAACGGGAGATACGCAGTATTTT
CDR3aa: CASSLTGDTQYF

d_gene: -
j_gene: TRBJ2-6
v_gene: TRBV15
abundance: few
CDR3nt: TGTGCCACCAGCAGAGAAGGGACAGGGGCCAACGTCCTGACTTTC
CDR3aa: CATSREGTGANVLTF

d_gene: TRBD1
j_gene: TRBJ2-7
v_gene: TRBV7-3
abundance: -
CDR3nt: TGTGCCAGCAGCTTAACCGGGACAGGGCTTGACGAGCAGTACTTC
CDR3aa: CASSLTGTGLDEQYF

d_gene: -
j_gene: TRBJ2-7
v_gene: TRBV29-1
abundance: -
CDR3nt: TGCAGCGTTGAGGGGCAGGGAGTCCCCTACGAGCAGTACTTC
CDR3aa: CSVEGQGVPYEQYF

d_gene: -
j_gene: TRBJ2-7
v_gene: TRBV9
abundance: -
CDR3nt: TGTGCCAGCAGCGTAGCGGGACATAGTTACGAGCAGTACTTC
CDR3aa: CASSVAGHSYEQYF

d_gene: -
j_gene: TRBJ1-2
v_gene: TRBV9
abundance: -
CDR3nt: TGTGCCAGCAGCGTATCCCTCGAAAGGGGCCGGAACTATGGCTACACCTTC
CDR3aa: CASSVSLERGRNYGYTF